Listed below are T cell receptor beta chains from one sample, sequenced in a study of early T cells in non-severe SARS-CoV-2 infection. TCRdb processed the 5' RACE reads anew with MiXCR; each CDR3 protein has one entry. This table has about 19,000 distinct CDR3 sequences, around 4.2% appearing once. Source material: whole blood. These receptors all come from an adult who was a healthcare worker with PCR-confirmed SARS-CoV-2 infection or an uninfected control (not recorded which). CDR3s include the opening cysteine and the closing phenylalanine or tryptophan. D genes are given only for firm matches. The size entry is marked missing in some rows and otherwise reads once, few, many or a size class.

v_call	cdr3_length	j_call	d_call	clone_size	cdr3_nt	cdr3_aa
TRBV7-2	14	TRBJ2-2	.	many	TGTGCCAGCAGCAGAGACCCCAACACCGGGGAGCTGTTTTTT	CASSRDPNTGELFF
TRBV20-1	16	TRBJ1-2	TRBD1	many	TGCAGTGCTAGGGCTACATGGACAGGGGCGAACTATGGCTACACCTTC	CSARATWTGANYGYTF
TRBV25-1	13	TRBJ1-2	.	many	TGTGCCAGCAGTGAATCCCATAACTATGGCTACACCTTC	CASSESHNYGYTF
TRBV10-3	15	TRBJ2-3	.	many	TGTGCCACCTGCCTAGGTCAGTTTAGCACAGATACGCAGTATTTT	CATCLGQFSTDTQYF
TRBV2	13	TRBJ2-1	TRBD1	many	TGTGCCAGCAGTGGGGACAGCTACAATGAGCAGTTCTTC	CASSGDSYNEQFF
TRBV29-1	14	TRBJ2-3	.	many	TGCAGCGCCGGGGGGCCGACAGCCTCAGATACGCAGTATTTT	CSAGGPTASDTQYF
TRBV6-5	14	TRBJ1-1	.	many	TGTGCCAGCAGTTATCGGCAGGAAACAGATCAAGCTTTCTTT	CASSYRQETDQAFF
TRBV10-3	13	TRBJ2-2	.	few	TGTGCCATCAGCCCGTCGACAACCGGGGAGCTGTTTTTT	CAISPSTTGELFF
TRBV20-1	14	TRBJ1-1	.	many	TGCAGTGCTAGCAGGGAAGGAAGGAACACTGAAGCTTTCTTT	CSASREGRNTEAFF
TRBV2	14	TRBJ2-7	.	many	TGTGCCAGCAGCAGCCTCTCCGTGGTTAGCGAGCAGTACTTC	CASSSLSVVSEQYF
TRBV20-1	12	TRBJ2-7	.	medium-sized	TGCAGTGCTAGATACGGAGCTGGCGAGCAGTACTTC	CSARYGAGEQYF
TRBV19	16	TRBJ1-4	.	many	TGTGCCAGTAGTCAGACGCCGGGCCGAAGAGGTGAAAAACTGTTTTTT	CASSQTPGRRGEKLFF
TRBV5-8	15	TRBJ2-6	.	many	TGTGCCAGCTCCCTCGGAGAGGTTGGGGCCAACGTCCTGACTTTC	CASSLGEVGANVLTF
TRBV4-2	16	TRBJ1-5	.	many	TGTGCCAGCAGCCAAGATCGTCCGGGAAGTGGTCAGCCCCAGCATTTT	CASSQDRPGSGQPQHF
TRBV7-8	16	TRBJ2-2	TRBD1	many	TGTGCCAGCAGCTTCGCCCGACAGGGCAACACCGGGGAGCTGTTTTTT	CASSFARQGNTGELFF
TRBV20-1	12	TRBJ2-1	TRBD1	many	TGCAGTGCACAAACAGGGGTCAATGAGCAGTTCTTC	CSAQTGVNEQFF
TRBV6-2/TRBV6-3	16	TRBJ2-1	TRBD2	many	TGTGCCAGCAGTTACCCTGGACTAGCGGGGGCGTATGAGCAGTTCTTC	CASSYPGLAGAYEQFF
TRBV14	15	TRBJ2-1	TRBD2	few	TGTGCCAGCAGCCACGGTGTTAGCGGGGTCAATGAGCAGTTCTTC	CASSHGVSGVNEQFF
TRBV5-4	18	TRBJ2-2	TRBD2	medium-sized	TGTGCCAGCAGCGGGCGGACTAGCGGGGGGCGGGTCACCGGGGAGCTGTTTTTT	CASSGRTSGGRVTGELFF
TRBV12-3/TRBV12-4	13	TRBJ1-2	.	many	TGTGCCAGCAGTCCTCAGGGAGCGCGGGCTCCCCGCTTC	CASSPQGARAPRF
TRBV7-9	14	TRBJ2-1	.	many	TGTGCCAGCAGCTTAAGCGGCCCCGGCCATGAGCAGTTCTTC	CASSLSGPGHEQFF
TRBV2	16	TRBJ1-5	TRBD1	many	TGTGCCAGCAGGTTACTGACAGGGGCCGGCGATCAGCCCCAGCATTTT	CASRLLTGAGDQPQHF
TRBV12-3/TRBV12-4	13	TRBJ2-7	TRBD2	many	TGTGCCAGCAGTTTGGGGGGGAACTACGAGCAGTACTTC	CASSLGGNYEQYF
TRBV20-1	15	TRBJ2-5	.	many	TGCAGTGCAGGGACCTCGGGGAATAAGATGTGGACCCAGTACTTC	CSAGTSGNKMWTQYF
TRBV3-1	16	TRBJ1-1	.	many	TGTGCCAGCAGCCAAGATCTGGGCGGCATGAACACTGAAGCTTTCTTT	CASSQDLGGMNTEAFF
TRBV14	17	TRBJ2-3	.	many	TGTGCCAGCAGTCGGAGGATGGGGGGTTTCAGCACAGATACGCAGTATTTT	CASSRRMGGFSTDTQYF
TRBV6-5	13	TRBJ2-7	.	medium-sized	TGTGCCAGCAGTTACAGTGGACCCTACGAGCAGTACTTC	CASSYSGPYEQYF
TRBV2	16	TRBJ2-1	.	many	TGTGCCAGCAGCCCCCAAGGGGGGGTGAACTACAATGAGCAGTTCTTC	CASSPQGGVNYNEQFF
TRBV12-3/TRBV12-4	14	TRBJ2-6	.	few	TGTGCCAGCAGAGGGAGCTCTGGGGCCAACGTCCTGACTTTC	CASRGSSGANVLTF
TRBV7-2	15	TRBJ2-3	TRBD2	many	TGTGCCAGCAGCTCTAGCGGGGTTAGCACAGATACGCAGTATTTT	CASSSSGVSTDTQYF
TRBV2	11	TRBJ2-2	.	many	TGTGCCAGCAATTATGCCGGGGAGCTGTTTTTT	CASNYAGELFF
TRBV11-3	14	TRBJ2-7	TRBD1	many	TGTGCCAGCAGCCCGGGACAGCCCGACGGCGAGCAGTACTTC	CASSPGQPDGEQYF
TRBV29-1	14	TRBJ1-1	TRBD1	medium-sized	TGCAGCGTAGCCCCGACAGGGGGAGGGACTGAAGCTTTCTTT	CSVAPTGGGTEAFF
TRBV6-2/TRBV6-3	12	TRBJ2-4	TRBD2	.	TGTGCCAGCACATCGAACATGGGGAGGGCGTACTTC	CASTSNMGRAYF
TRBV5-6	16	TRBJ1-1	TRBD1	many	TGTGCCAGCAGCCCAGACAGGGGTAGGGCGAACACTGAAGCTTTCTTT	CASSPDRGRANTEAFF
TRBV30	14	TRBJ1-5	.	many	TGTGCCTGGAGTGTACGGGGGGGACATCAGCCCCAGCATTTT	CAWSVRGGHQPQHF
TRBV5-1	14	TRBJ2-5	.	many	TGCGCCAGCAGATCTGTGACAGCCCAAGAGACCCAGTACTTC	CASRSVTAQETQYF
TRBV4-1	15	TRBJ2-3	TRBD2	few	TGCGCCAGCAGCCAAGGGACTAGCGTAACAGATACGCAGTATTTT	CASSQGTSVTDTQYF
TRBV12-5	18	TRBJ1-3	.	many	TGTGCTAGTGGCCATCCCCCAGGGGCGATAACGTCTGGAAACACCATATATTTT	CASGHPPGAITSGNTIYF
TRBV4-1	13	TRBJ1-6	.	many	TGCGCCAGCAGCCAAGCAGTTGGCTTTGCCCTCCACTTT	CASSQAVGFALHF
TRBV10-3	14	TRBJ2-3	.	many	TGTGCCATCAGTGAGGGACAACGCACAGATACGCAGTATTTT	CAISEGQRTDTQYF
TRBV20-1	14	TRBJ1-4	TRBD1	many	TGCAGTGCTAGGCGGACAGGGGAGAAGGAAAAACTGTTTTTT	CSARRTGEKEKLFF
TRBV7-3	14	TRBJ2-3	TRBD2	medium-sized	TGTGCCAGCAGCTTAGCGGGGGGCACAGATACGCAGTATTTT	CASSLAGGTDTQYF
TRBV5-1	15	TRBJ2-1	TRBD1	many	TGCGCCAGCAGCTTGGTTTGGACAGGGGGCGATGAGCAGTTCTTC	CASSLVWTGGDEQFF